The next 18 T cell receptor beta chains were all read from a single sample in a study of CD8+CD57+ T cells in acquired aplastic anemia. Flow cytometry had shown expanded CD8+CD57+ cells in the patients chosen for sequencing. The template for TCR beta VDJ and CDR3 sequence profiling was genomic DNA. MiXCR was run by TCRdb on the reads, yielding one entry per CDR3 protein. Here the sample spans under 200,000 distinct CDR3 sequences, approximately 50% being singletons. The specimen was sorted CD4+, CD8+, or CD8+CD57+ T cells (not recorded which) from PBMCs. Receptor source: a human donor with aplastic anemia.

This clonotype was counted between two and nine times. This chain joins TRBV18 and TRBJ2-3; 13 bases map to TRBD2. Germline CDR1 reads KGHSH; CDR2 reads LQKENI. The V gene end was trimmed by 3 bases and the J gene end by 4 bases; junction bases not matched to a gene: 13. The CDR3 consists of 19 residues. The CDR3 bases are TGTGCCAGCTCACCTCCGACTAGCGGGAGGAGGCTAGGCGCAGATACGCAGTATTTT. Amino acid sequence: CASSPPTSGRRLGADTQYF.

This chain connects TRBV6-5 to TRBJ2-1, with D possibly matching TRBD2 (6 bases). Germline CDR1 reads MNHEY; CDR2 reads SVGAGI. V shed 1 base and J shed 7 bases, with 11 bases lying between them. The CDR3 loop spans 14 amino acids. CDR3 amino acids: CASSYFAGRNEQFF. The CDR3 nucleotides read TGTGCCAGCAGTTACTTTGCGGGAAGGAATGAGCAGTTCTTC.

V usage is TRBV3-1 and J usage is TRBJ2-7, with D tentatively TRBD1 (6 bases). CDR1 is LGHDT and CDR2 is YNNKEL in the germline V gene (reference sequence). The CDR3 has 15 amino acids. Trimming cost V 1 base and J 2 bases, with 12 bases left between them. The CDR3 DNA sequence: TGTGCCAGCAGCCAAGCCGGACAGTTAACCTACGAGCAGTACTTC. Translation gives CASSQAGQLTYEQYF.

The chain recombines TRBV7-2 with TRBJ2-5; tentatively, D is TRBD1 or TRBD2 (5 bases each). The CDR3 sequence is 16 residues long. Germline assignment: CDR1 SGHTA and CDR2 FQGNSA. V was shortened by 1 base and J by 5 bases, with 17 bases between the two germline ends. CDR3 in DNA: TGTGCCAGCAGCTTAGGCTCCGGGACCTATTGGGAGACCCAGTACTTC. Protein product: CASSLGSGTYWETQYF.

The chain couples TRBV19 to TRBJ2-7; 13 bases match TRBD2. Trimming cost V 4 bases and J 9 bases; bases outside gene matches: 9. CDR1 and CDR2 (germline): LNHDA, SQIVND (reference sequence). The CDR3 spans 15 residues. This CDR3 is CASSSGLAGAAGQYF. DNA for the CDR3: TGTGCCAGTAGTAGCGGACTAGCGGGAGCTGCCGGGCAGTACTTC.

At least ten counts were recorded for this clonotype. The rearrangement joins TRBV10-3 to TRBJ1-5; no clear D. CDR3 length equals 14 residues. V lost 9 bases and J lost 1, with 13 bases in between. Germline CDR1 is ENHRY and CDR2 is SYGVKD. DNA for the CDR3: TGTGCCATTCGGGAGGGCGGGAGCAATCAGCCCCAGCATTTT. The encoded protein is CAIREGGSNQPQHF.

The rearrangement uses TRBV20-1 and TRBJ2-5, with D possibly called TRBD1 or TRBD2 (7 bases each). Deletions cut 2 bases from V and 1 base from J, with 20 bases between. Germline V gene sequence: CDR1 DFQATT, CDR2 SNEGSKA (reference sequence). This CDR3 is built from 17 residues. CDR3 in amino acids: CSARTWGGGSIQETQYF. Written as DNA, the CDR3 is TGCAGTGCTAGAACCTGGGGAGGGGGCTCTATCCAAGAGACCCAGTACTTC.

The chain uses TRBV29-1 and TRBJ2-5; TRBD2 might be the D (5 bases). The CDR3 totals 14 residues. V lost 4 bases and J lost 5, with 17 bases in between. Germline-derived CDR1 and CDR2 are SQVTM and ANQGSEA. CDR3 nucleotides: TGCAGCGTTGTATCTCCCCCAGGAGGCGAGACCCAGTACTTC. Protein: CSVVSPPGGETQYF.

A note on this clonotype: One junction end disagrees with the germline gene, perhaps due to a read error. The J gene is TRBJ2-7, the V gene TRBV11-2; 11 nucleotides align to TRBD1. Germline V gives CDR1 SGHAT, CDR2 FQNNGV. CDR3 size: 19 residues. Here the CDR3 reads CASSPFPRGWDRGTYERYF. The CDR3 DNA sequence: TGTGCCAGCAGCCCATTCCCCCGCGGCTGGGACAGGGGGACCTACGAGCGGTACTTC.

This clonotype was observed a handful of times. The CDR3 DNA sequence: TGTGCCAGCAGCTTAATGGGGGGGGGACAGGGGGCCTACGAGCAGTACTTC. It codes for CASSLMGGGQGAYEQYF. J is TRBJ2-7 and V is TRBV7-3; 11 positions match TRBD1. The CDR3 spans 17 residues. J gave up 2 bases and V 1 base, and 7 bases lay outside the gene matches. Germline V lookup: CDR1 SGHTA, CDR2 FQGTGA. The whole variable domain, remainder taken from reference TRBV7-3 and TRBJ2-7, is GAGVSQTPSNKVTEKGKYVELRCDPISGHTALYWYRQSLGQGPEFLIYFQGTGAADDSGLPNDRFFAVRPEGSVSTLKIQRTERGDSAVYLCASSLMGGGQGAYEQYFGPGTRLTVT.

This clonotype was seen at least ten times. One end of the junction varies from germline; a read error may be responsible. The V call is TRBV10-3, the J call TRBJ2-2; D is undetermined. The germline CDR1 and CDR2 sequences are ENHRY and SYGVKD. The CDR3 consists of 12 residues. The CDR3 coding sequence is TGTGTCATCAGAACTTCCACCGGGGAGCTGTTTTTT. Its protein is CVIRTSTGELFF.

This clonotype has at least ten counts. The V gene is TRBV6-1, the J gene TRBJ2-7; 9 bases fit TRBD1. In germline, CDR1 is MNHNS, CDR2 SASEGT. This CDR3 spans 14 amino acids. The V segment lost 7 bases and the J segment 5 bases; nucleotides outside the gene matches: 9. The CDR3 DNA reads as TGTGCCAGCACCCCGGGACAGGGTAGGGACGAGCAGTACTTC. Its protein product is CASTPGQGRDEQYF.

A note on this clonotype: Without the conserved terminal phenylalanine or tryptophan, this CDR3 likely stems from a read error. The V call is TRBV29-1, the J call TRBJ2-5; the D gene is possibly TRBD2 (5 bases). The CDR3 totals 15 residues. Germline V gene data show CDR1 as SQVTM and CDR2 as ANQGSEA. The ends were cut back, 7 bases at V and 5 bases at J, with 23 bases in the middle. The CDR3 loop reads CSASSVGLAAETQYL. CDR3 nucleotide sequence: TGCAGCGCCAGCAGCGTAGGGCTAGCTGCGGAGACCCAGTACCTC.

This clonotype was detected a few times. The DNA of the CDR3 is TGTGCCAGCAGCCCCCGACAAATGTACCAAGAGACCCAGTACTTC. Residues: CASSPRQMYQETQYF. The rearrangement links TRBV7-2 to TRBJ2-7, with D unresolved. The end of the DNA is better explained by TRBJ2-5, so the J call may be wrong. Per germline, CDR1 SGHTA and CDR2 FQGNSA. CDR3 length: 15 amino acids.

This clonotype has a count of ten or more. This chain connects TRBV20-1 to TRBJ1-5; unclear D gene. V was clipped by 3 bases and J by 4 bases, with 7 bases between them. Germline V CDR1 and CDR2: DFQATT, SNEGSKA (reference sequence). CDR3 length: 12 residues. CDR3 sequence reads: CSASLGNQPQHF. The CDR3 nucleotides read TGCAGTGCTAGCCTGGGAAATCAGCCCCAGCATTTT.

The gene calls are TRBV7-2 and TRBJ1-5; D gene ambiguous. The CDR3 extends over 15 amino acids. Deletions cut 0 bases from V and 1 base from J, with 7 bases between. The V gene's germline CDR1 is SGHTA and CDR2 FQGNSA. The DNA of the CDR3 is TGTGCCAGCAGCTTAGCAGGGCAGAGCAATCAGCCCCAGCATTTT. It specifies CASSLAGQSNQPQHF.

The CDR3 DNA reads TGTGCCAGCAGCCGGACAGCCACAGATACGCAGTATTTT. Amino acids: CASSRTATDTQYF. This chain uses TRBV12-3 or TRBV12-4 with TRBJ2-3; possibly TRBD1 for D (6 bases). V was trimmed by 6 bases and J by 2 bases, leaving 9 bases between them. This CDR3 region has 13 residues.

This clonotype was detected once. The chain is built from TRBV11-2 and TRBJ2-2; TRBD2 aligns across 7 bases. The CDR3 is 17 residues long. V shed 0 bases and J 4 bases; nucleotides not matched to a gene: 8. Germline V gives CDR1 SGHAT, CDR2 FQNNGV. CDR3: CASSLDRAGASTGELFF. In DNA form, the CDR3 reads TGTGCCAGCAGCTTAGATCGGGCGGGAGCCTCCACCGGGGAGCTGTTTTTT. The full variable domain, completed using reference TRBV11-2 and TRBJ2-2, is EAGVAQSPRYKIIEKRQSVAFWCNPISGHATLYWYQQILGQGPKLLIQFQNNGVVDDSQLPKDRFSAERLKGVDSTLKIQPAKLEDSAVYLCASSLDRAGASTGELFFGEGSRLTVL.